The 18 T cell receptor beta chains below were found in one sample sequenced in a study of blood T cell repertoires in COVID-19. This table comes from immunoSEQ multiplex PCR, and its TCRdb copy is limited to in-frame clones, with some not included. The table has about 250,000 clones, about 89% seen once; the top ten hold approximately 2%. The material sequenced was PBMCs or T cells enriched from blood (not recorded which). The source is a woman aged 18-29 years who had recovered from COVID-19.

The CDR3 nucleotides read TGTGCCAGCAGCCAGATGGGACAGGGGGCACATAACACCATATATTTT. It specifies CASSQMGQGAHNTIYF. The chain combines TRBV3-1 (or the pseudogene TRBV3-2) with TRBJ1-3; TRBD1 agrees at 12 bases. Germline CDR1 LGHDT, CDR2 YNNKEL (reference sequence). With V trimmed by 3 bases and J by 7 bases, 7 bases remained unmatched. The CDR3 sequence is 16 residues long.

In its sample, this clone was seen once. The chain uses TRBV5-1 and TRBJ2-7, with 7 bases identical to TRBD2. The CDR3 is 15 amino acids. After removal of 3 bases from V and 3 bases from J, the junction contained 9 bases not matched to a gene. Germline CDR1 is SGHRS and CDR2 is YFSETQ. In DNA, the CDR3 is TGCGCCAGCAGCTCCGGGGAGGGCGGTGTCTACGAGCAGTACTTC. It encodes CASSSGEGGVYEQYF. Full variable domain (outside the CDR3, taken from reference TRBV5-1 and TRBJ2-7): KAGVTQTPRYLIKTRGQQVTLSCSPISGHRSVSWYQQTPGQGLQFLFEYFSETQRNKGNFPGRFSGRQFSNSRSEMNVSTLELGDSALYLCASSSGEGGVYEQYFGPGTRLTVT.

This sequence joins TRBV19 and TRBJ1-2; TRBD1 aligns across 7 bases. The CDR3 has 14 residues. The germline gives CDR1 LNHDA, CDR2 SQIVND (reference sequence). Trimming took 5 bases from V and 4 from J; bases not matched to a gene: 7. The CDR3, as DNA: TGTGCCAGTAGTGCAGGGACAGCCGTCTATGGCTACACCTTC. Amino acids: CASSAGTAVYGYTF. Combining the CDR3 with reference TRBV19 and TRBJ1-2 gives the whole variable domain DGGITQSPKYLFRKEGQNVTLSCEQNLNHDAMYWYRQDPGQGLRLIYYSQIVNDFQKGDIAEGYSVSREKKESFPLTVTSAQKNPTAFYLCASSAGTAVYGYTFGSGTRLTVV.

The chain is built from TRBV5-4 and TRBJ2-3; tentatively, D is TRBD2 (6 bases). V was trimmed by 1 base and J by 0 bases, leaving 9 bases between them. CDR1 and CDR2 (germline): SGHNT, YYREEE (reference sequence). The CDR3 extends over 15 amino acids. For the CDR3, the DNA is TGTGCCAGCAGCTTGATAGCGGCTAGCACAGATACGCAGTATTTT. The encoded protein is CASSLIAASTDTQYF.

The CDR3 sequence: CASRPDRRPSAFF. The CDR3 DNA reads TGTGCCAGCAGGCCCGACAGGCGCCCGTCGGCTTTCTTT. J is TRBJ1-1 and V is TRBV6-5; D might be TRBD1 (6 bases). The CDR3 covers 13 residues. Looked up from germline, CDR1 is MNHEY and CDR2 is SVGAGI. The V end lost 6 bases, the J end lost 11 bases, and 19 bases lay between the germline ends.

This chain joins TRBV19 and TRBJ2-3; 8 positions match TRBD2. Germline lookup yields CDR1 LNHDA and CDR2 SQIVND (reference sequence). This CDR3 is 15 amino acids long. J gave up 2 bases and V 1 base, and 2 bases lay outside the gene matches. The chain's CDR3 is CASSIVAGSTDTQYF. CDR3 nucleotide sequence: TGTGCCAGTAGTATAGTAGCGGGGTCCACAGATACGCAGTATTTT.

The gene calls are TRBV5-1 and TRBJ1-4; 9 bases align to TRBD1. Germline V gives CDR1 SGHRS, CDR2 YFSETQ. V shed 4 bases, J shed 4 bases, and the junction held 5 bases outside the gene matches. The CDR3 is made up of 15 amino acids. The CDR3, as DNA: TGCGCCAGCAGCCCGGCGGGACAGGGTAATGAAAAACTGTTTTTT. It is translated as CASSPAGQGNEKLFF.

The chain combines TRBV4-3 with TRBJ1-5, with D perhaps TRBD1 (6 bases). Germline CDR1 LGHNA, CDR2 YSLEER. CDR3 size: 16 residues. Trimming left V 0 bases short and J 0 bases short, with 9 bases between. The DNA of the CDR3 is TGCGCCAGCAGCCAAGACCAGGGACATAGCAATCAGCCCCAGCATTTT. Protein product: CASSQDQGHSNQPQHF.

This clone occurred a few times. V gene TRBV7-9 combines with J gene TRBJ1-2; D uncertain. V gave up 0 bases and J gave up 8 bases, with 10 bases separating them. Germline CDR1 SEHNR, CDR2 FQNEAQ (reference sequence). This CDR3 has 13 amino acids. CDR3 region: CASSLAGVVGYTF. The CDR3 DNA sequence: TGTGCCAGCAGCTTAGCGGGCGTAGTAGGCTACACCTTC.

The chain has TRBV5-4 and TRBJ1-1, with a weak D call TRBD1 (6 bases). CDR3 length: 12 amino acids. V dropped 2 bases and J dropped 8 bases, with 10 bases sitting between them. Germline CDR1 is SGHNT and CDR2 is YYREEE (reference sequence). Here the CDR3 reads CASSLTGTEAFF. The CDR3 nucleotides read TGTGCCAGCAGCTTAACCGGGACAGAAGCTTTCTTT.

This sequence joins TRBV9 and TRBJ1-4; D remains unclear. CDR1 and CDR2 from the germline V gene are SGDLS and YYNGEE. Trimming removed 4 bases at V and 3 bases at J, with 10 bases between. The CDR3 length is 14 residues. The CDR3 loop is CASSTQPANEKLFF. CDR3 nucleotide sequence: TGTGCCAGCAGCACACAGCCTGCTAATGAAAAACTGTTTTTT. The full variable domain, its missing parts supplied by reference TRBV9 and TRBJ1-4, is DSGVTQTPKHLITATGQRVTLRCSPRSGDLSVYWYQQSLDQGLQFLIQYYNGEERAKGNILERFSAQQFPDLHSELNLSSLELGDSALYFCASSTQPANEKLFFGSGTQLSVL.

The chain combines TRBV2 with TRBJ2-3; TRBD2 aligns across 14 bases. The germline CDR1 and CDR2 sequences are SNHLY and FYNNEI. This CDR3 is 14 amino acids long. With V trimmed by 11 bases and J by 3 bases, 4 bases remained unmatched. CDR3 amino acids: CAVRTSGGTDTQYF. The CDR3 DNA follows: TGTGCCGTGAGGACTAGCGGGGGGACAGATACGCAGTATTTT.

The chain links TRBV14 to TRBJ1-1; D unclear. V dropped 3 bases and J dropped 10 bases, with 15 bases sitting between them. The CDR3 has 13 residues. Germline V gene lookup returns CDR1 SGHDN and CDR2 FVKESK. Written as DNA, the CDR3 is TGTGCCAGCAGCCACACCCGGGGAGGGCTAGCTTTCTTT. Its protein is CASSHTRGGLAFF.

The CDR3 loop is CAAKLAGGLNEQFF. DNA for the CDR3: TGTGCCGCCAAACTAGCGGGGGGGCTAAATGAGCAGTTCTTC. V usage is TRBV7-2 and J usage is TRBJ2-1, with TRBD2 matching over 13 bases. The J segment lost 7 bases and the V segment lost 11 bases, leaving 8 bases of the junction unmatched. The CDR3 is made up of 14 amino acids. From germline, CDR1 is SGHTA and CDR2 FQGNSA.

This clone showed up just once. The chain recombines TRBV10-3 with TRBJ2-2, with D maybe TRBD1 (5 bases). V lost 6 bases to trimming and J lost 6 bases, with 14 bases between them. Germline assignment: CDR1 ENHRY and CDR2 SYGVKD. This CDR3 is 14 amino acids long. CDR3 residues: CAIRQIQGPGELFF. The CDR3 DNA follows: TGTGCCATCAGACAAATTCAGGGTCCCGGGGAGCTGTTTTTT.

The chain recombines TRBV20-1 with TRBJ2-1, with TRBD2 as a possible D gene (6 bases). The CDR3 covers 16 residues. Per germline, CDR1 DFQATT and CDR2 SNEGSKA (reference sequence). V dropped 3 bases and J dropped 1 base, with 16 bases sitting between them. CDR3 protein: CSASFGGKLSYNEQFF. In DNA form, the CDR3 reads TGCAGTGCTAGTTTCGGGGGTAAACTATCCTACAATGAGCAGTTCTTC.

The gene calls are TRBV18 and TRBJ2-5; maybe TRBD2 (6 bases). This CDR3 has 13 amino acids. Germline lookup yields CDR1 KGHSH and CDR2 LQKENI. V was shortened by 5 bases and J by 2 bases, with 9 bases between the two germline ends. The DNA of the CDR3 is TGTGCCAGCTCAGCGGGACTGCAAGAGACCCAGTACTTC. This gives the protein CASSAGLQETQYF.

This rearrangement joins TRBV7-9 to TRBJ1-3; maybe TRBD1 (5 bases). Trimming stripped 0 bases from V and 2 bases from J, with 8 bases between. CDR3 length: 15 amino acids. CDR1 is SEHNR and CDR2 is FQNEAQ in the germline V gene (reference sequence). The DNA of the CDR3 is TGTGCCAGCAGCTTAGCGCGCAGGGCTGGAAACACCATATATTTT. It encodes CASSLARRAGNTIYF. Complete variable domain (other parts from reference TRBV7-9 and TRBJ1-3): DTGVSQNPRHKITKRGQNVTFRCDPISEHNRLYWYRQTLGQGPEFLTYFQNEAQLEKSRLLSDRFSAERPKGSFSTLEIQRTEQGDSAMYLCASSLARRAGNTIYFGEGSWLTVV.